This T cell receptor (beta chain) is from a study of cytomegalovirus exposure and HLA in healthy donors. Looking at the study overall: Of 350 to 400 genotyped donors, more than 75% grouped in the Caucasian-associated ancestry cluster.

In the PCR, 60 Vbeta and 13 Jbeta primers were used. Study processing details: Later work found 80 million or so unique TCR beta chains, with roughly 11 million shared. Sequencing used immunoSEQ multiplex PCR; TCRdb keeps in-frame clones, though not all of them. Clone size and V and J calls were adopted from that table, with D and trimming inferred from the DNA. The sample holds 99,000 or so clones; more than 60% are singletons and the top ten take roughly 2.1%. This clone was seen only once. Germline assignment: CDR1 MNHEY and CDR2 SMNVEV (reference sequence). There are 15 residues in the CDR3. Trimming removed 5 bases at V and 2 bases at J, with 15 bases between.

This receptor was taken from a young man in good health and CMV-seronegative. Sample: PBMCs. V is TRBV27 and J is TRBJ1-1; no clear D. This CDR3 is CASSDREGVNTEAFF. The CDR3 region has the DNA TGTGCCAGCAGTGACCGGGAGGGCGTAAACACTGAAGCTTTCTTT.